The 10 T cell receptor beta chains below all came from one sample that was sequenced in a study of shared clonotypes between healthy human individuals. Sequencing was performed with immunoSEQ multiplex PCR; in TCRdb, only in-frame clones are kept and a portion is missing. The data hold about 2.3 million clones, with approximately 95% observed a single time. Sequenced material: naive CD4+ T cells from PBMCs. Subset specified: CD45RA+ positively selected. All receptors come from a young man in good health. Some clones in this sample may be carry-over from other donors' samples.

The V gene is TRBV29-1, the J gene TRBJ2-1, with D maybe TRBD2 (6 bases). Germline V gene lookup returns CDR1 SQVTM and CDR2 ANQGSEA. V lost 7 bases, J lost 10 bases, and 17 bases lay in between. This CDR3 is built from 12 residues. The CDR3 nucleotides are TGCAGCGCCTCCGGGGCGGGGAACGAGCAGTTCTTC. It encodes CSASGAGNEQFF.

DNA of the CDR3: TGTGCCAGCAGCTTGGCCCTAGCGGGAGCTATAGAGACCCAGTACTTC. It specifies CASSLALAGAIETQYF. The rearrangement links TRBV5-4 to TRBJ2-5; 10 positions match TRBD2. This CDR3 has 16 residues. The trim removed 0 bases at V and 4 bases at J, leaving 6 bases unmatched. The germline CDR1 and CDR2 sequences are SGHNT and YYREEE (reference sequence). The whole variable domain, filled in from reference TRBV5-4 and TRBJ2-5, reads ETGVTQSPTHLIKTRGQQVTLRCSSQSGHNTVSWYQQALGQGPQFIFQYYREEENGRGNFPPRFSGLQFPNYSSELNVNALELDDSALYLCASSLALAGAIETQYFGPGTRLLVL.

CDR3 sequence reads: CAWSVAGVSEQFF. CDR3 in DNA: TGTGCCTGGAGTGTGGCAGGGGTGAGTGAGCAGTTCTTC. V is TRBV30 and J is TRBJ2-1, with a tentative D call TRBD1 (6 bases). Germline CDR1 GTSNPN, CDR2 SVGIG (reference sequence). The CDR3 is 13 amino acids. V was shortened by 0 bases and J by 9 bases, with 12 bases between the two germline ends. Looking up the rest from reference TRBV30 and TRBJ2-1 gives the full variable domain: SQTIHQWPATLVQPVGSPLSLECTVEGTSNPNLYWYRQAAGRGLQLLFYSVGIGQISSEVPQNLSASRPQDRQFILSSKKLLLSDSGFYLCAWSVAGVSEQFFGPGTRLTVL.

The chain carries TRBV4-3 and TRBJ1-4, with D possibly TRBD1 on 5 matching bases. V gave up 0 bases and J gave up 4 bases, with 12 bases separating them. This CDR3 has 16 residues. CDR1 LGHNA and CDR2 YSLEER come from the germline V gene. As DNA, the CDR3 is TGCGCCAGCAGCCAAGACGATGCAGGGAGTAATGAAAAACTGTTTTTT. This codes for CASSQDDAGSNEKLFF.

The rearrangement uses TRBV18 and TRBJ1-4, with a tentative D call TRBD1 (5 bases). CDR1 is KGHSH, CDR2 LQKENI, per germline. CDR3 length equals 13 residues. V was clipped by 4 bases and J by 8 bases, with 11 bases between them. For the CDR3, the DNA is TGTGCCAGCTCACAGGGGCTGGCGGAAAAACTGTTTTTT. Translation: CASSQGLAEKLFF.

V gene TRBV5-1 combines with J gene TRBJ2-2; 9 positions match TRBD2. Germline CDR1 reads SGHRS; CDR2 reads YFSETQ. Trimming cost V 2 bases and J 5 bases; bases outside gene matches: 13. This CDR3 contains 18 residues. CDR3 nucleotide sequence: TGCGCCAGCAGCTTATCGGGCGGGAGGGCCCTTATGACCGGGGAGCTGTTTTTT. It is translated as CASSLSGGRALMTGELFF.

This clone has just one count. This chain joins TRBV4-3 and TRBJ1-2, with 7 bases that match TRBD1. The CDR3 has 16 residues. The J segment lost 3 bases and the V segment lost 1 base, leaving 8 bases of the junction unmatched. Germline CDR1 and CDR2: LGHNA and YSLEER. CDR3 region: CASSQGEAGGYYGYTF. For the CDR3, the DNA is TGCGCCAGCAGCCAAGGAGAGGCAGGGGGATACTATGGCTACACCTTC.

The rearrangement joins TRBV11-2 to TRBJ1-1; 8 positions agree with TRBD1. Germline-derived CDR1 and CDR2 are SGHAT and FQNNGV. V dropped 5 bases and J dropped 0; count of bases not matched to a gene: 5. There are 15 residues in the CDR3. CDR3 DNA sequence: TGTGCCAGCAGCCAGGACAGGGTATTGAACACTGAAGCTTTCTTT. This translates into CASSQDRVLNTEAFF.

The chain couples TRBV6-6 to TRBJ2-2, with 12 nucleotides matching TRBD2. The CDR3 totals 16 residues. Germline loops: CDR1 MNHNY, CDR2 SVGAGI (reference sequence). The junction had 13 bases not matched to a gene; V was cut back by 8 bases and J by 9 bases. CDR3 sequence (DNA): TGTGCCAGCCGAGGGTCGGCTAGCGGGAGGGTCCGGGAGCTGTTTTTT. Its protein is CASRGSASGRVRELFF.

The rearrangement links TRBV5-1 to TRBJ2-7; D not certain. V lost 0 bases, J lost 0 bases, and 7 bases lay in between. Per the germline V gene, CDR1 is SGHRS and CDR2 is YFSETQ. CDR3 size: 14 residues. In DNA form, the CDR3 reads TGCGCCAGCAGCTTGGCGGCGACCTCCTACGAGCAGTACTTC. It codes for CASSLAATSYEQYF.